This record covers a single T cell receptor (beta chain). The antigen is unknown. V gave up 4 bases and J gave up 4 bases, with 14 bases separating them. The germline V gene encodes CDR1 LGHDT and CDR2 YNNKEL (reference sequence). This CDR3 is built from 16 residues. The sample originates from a study of T cell responses to AZD1222 COVID-19 vaccine. About the study: Recipients boosted at about 4 weeks or about 12 weeks are pooled. Study-level findings and limits: It should be noted that donors were predominantly white British and more often female, and clonal diversity was possibly underestimated. Baseline seropositivity characterized only six AZD1222 recipients.

Sequencing was performed with immunoSEQ multiplex PCR; in TCRdb, only in-frame clones are kept and a portion is missing. The sample yields 80,000 to 90,000 clones, roughly 87% seen once. This clonotype was obtained from an adult in good health. Source: peripheral blood, taken on day 0 of AZD1222 vaccination. The chain uses TRBV3-1 (or the pseudogene TRBV3-2) and TRBJ2-6; D uncertain. The CDR3: CASSPHASLGANVLTF. For the CDR3, the DNA is TGTGCCAGCAGCCCCCATGCGTCACTAGGGGCCAACGTCCTGACTTTC.